A selection of T cell receptor beta chains follows, all from one sample in a study of cytomegalovirus exposure and HLA in healthy donors. Method: immunoSEQ multiplex PCR; TCRdb's copy keeps in-frame clones and lacks some. The table has 150,000 to 200,000 clones, roughly four fifths seen once. The sequenced material came from PBMCs. The origin of the receptors is a man aged 30-40 years in good health and CMV-seronegative. The CDR3 runs from the conserved cysteine through the conserved F or W. Each record gives: D gene, V gene, clone size, J gene, CDR3 DNA, CDR3 protein. D genes are given only for firm matches. Rows give clone size only sometimes, using once, few, many, or a class for an expanded clone.

TRBD1	TRBV10-1	NA	TRBJ2-3	TGCGCCAGCAGCGGGGGACAGGGAACCACAGATACGCAGTATTTT	CASSGGQGTTDTQYF
NA	TRBV5-1	NA	TRBJ2-4	TGCGCCAGCAGCTTGGTCCAGGGCGCCAAAAACATTCAGTACTTC	CASSLVQGAKNIQYF
TRBD2	TRBV29-1	NA	TRBJ2-1	TGCAGCGTTATTCTGTCTAGCGGGAGAAATGAGCAGTTCTTC	CSVILSSGRNEQFF
NA	TRBV30	NA	TRBJ1-2	TGTGCCTGGAATTCGGGGGTTAGAGATGGCTACACCTTC	CAWNSGVRDGYTF
NA	TRBV18	NA	TRBJ1-3	TGTGCCAGCTCACCGGGACACGGAACCTCTGGAAACACCATATATTTT	CASSPGHGTSGNTIYF
TRBD1	TRBV30	NA	TRBJ1-5	TGTGCCTGGAGGCCGACAGGGGGTCGGCCCCAGCATTTT	CAWRPTGGRPQHF
NA	TRBV18	once	TRBJ1-5	TGTGCCAGCTCACCAGGACAGCAGAATCAGCCCCAGCATTTT	CASSPGQQNQPQHF
NA	TRBV9	NA	TRBJ2-3	TGTGCCAGCAGCGCCCCGTCAGATACGCAGTATTTT	CASSAPSDTQYF
NA	TRBV29-1	NA	TRBJ1-1	TGCAGCGTTGAAGGATGGGCCCCTAACACTGAAGCTTTCTTT	CSVEGWAPNTEAFF
NA	TRBV7-2	NA	TRBJ2-1	TGTGCCAGCAGCCCATGGGTCCTAGCTAACAATGAGCAGTTCTTC	CASSPWVLANNEQFF
NA	TRBV6-1	NA	TRBJ2-5	TGTGCCAGCACATTCCCGGGTGAGCAGTACTTC	CASTFPGEQYF
TRBD2	TRBV4-2	NA	TRBJ2-7	TGTGCCAGCAGCCAAGATGGACTAGCGGGAGGGTACGAGCAGTACTTC	CASSQDGLAGGYEQYF
NA	TRBV25-1	NA	TRBJ1-4	TGTGCCAGCAGCACTCAACAAAAACTGTTTTTT	CASSTQQKLFF
NA	TRBV5-4	NA	TRBJ1-2	TGTGCCAGCAGCTCGAACAGGGTTCATGGCTACACCTTC	CASSSNRVHGYTF
TRBD1	TRBV19	NA	TRBJ1-5	TGTGCCAGTATGGAACAGGGGGCCAATCAGCCCCAGCATTTT	CASMEQGANQPQHF
NA	TRBV6-5	NA	TRBJ1-2	TGTGCCAGCCGACTTGGGTCGGGGGGTGGCTACACCTTC	CASRLGSGGGYTF
TRBD1	TRBV5-4	NA	TRBJ2-5	TGTGCCAGCAGCGAGACAGGGTCGGCCCGGGAGACCCAGTACTTC	CASSETGSARETQYF
TRBD2	TRBV28	NA	TRBJ2-4	TGTGCCAGCTCGACTCCACATAGCGGGAGATCGTACATTCAGTACTTC	CASSTPHSGRSYIQYF
NA	TRBV5-5	NA	TRBJ2-4	TGTGCCAGCAGCTTGGTAGGGGCCAACATTCAGTACTTC	CASSLVGANIQYF
NA	TRBV7-9	NA	TRBJ2-1	TGTGCCAGCAGCTTAATGGAGACAGAACAGTTCTTC	CASSLMETEQFF
TRBD2	TRBV7-2	NA	TRBJ2-7	TGTGCCAGCAGCTTAGGGACTAGCGCAACCTACGAGCAGTACTTC	CASSLGTSATYEQYF